This T cell receptor (beta chain) was documented in a study of shared clonotypes between healthy human individuals. Points from the study as a whole: Sampling involved blood alone; tissue repertoires likely differ. Shared clonotypes across all four donors exceeded non-shared ones in generation probability.

Points on this clone: The antigen is undetermined.

At the deep level, the assay was run. An approximately 200 ng quantity of DNA, roughly 30,000 T cell genomes, went into the sorted-subset replicate PCRs. The protocol was immunoSEQ multiplex PCR, while the TCRdb copy is restricted to in-frame clones and leaves out a portion. Among roughly 850,000 clones, around 96% were seen once, and the ten largest hold about 0.22%. Germline lookup yields CDR1 MNHEY and CDR2 SVGAGI. V shed 6 bases and J shed 0 bases, with 12 bases lying between them. This CDR3 has 15 residues. Cells designated naive CD8 were CD45RO-negative and were positively selected for CCR7, with terminally differentiated effector memory CD45RA+ cells excluded.

The chain is built from TRBV6-5 and TRBJ1-5, with TRBD1 as a possible D gene (5 bases). Sequencing was done on a sample of naive CD8+ T cells sorted from blood. The origin of this receptor is a young man in good health. The CDR3 DNA reads as TGTGCCAGCAGCACTACCGGGGGTAGCAATCAGCCCCAGCATTTT. This gives the protein CASSTTGGSNQPQHF.